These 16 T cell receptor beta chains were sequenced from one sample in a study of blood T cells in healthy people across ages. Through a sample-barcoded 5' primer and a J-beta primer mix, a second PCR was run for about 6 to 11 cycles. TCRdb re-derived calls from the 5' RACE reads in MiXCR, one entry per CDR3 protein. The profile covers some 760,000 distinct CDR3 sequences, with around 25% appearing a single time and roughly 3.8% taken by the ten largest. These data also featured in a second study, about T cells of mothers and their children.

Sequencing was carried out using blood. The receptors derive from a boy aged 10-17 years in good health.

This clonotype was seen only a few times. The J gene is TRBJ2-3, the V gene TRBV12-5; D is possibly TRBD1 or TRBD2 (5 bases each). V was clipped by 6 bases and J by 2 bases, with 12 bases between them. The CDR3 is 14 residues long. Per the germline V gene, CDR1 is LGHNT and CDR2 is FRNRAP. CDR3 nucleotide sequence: TGTGCTAGTGGGAGGGACCATCTCACAGATACGCAGTATTTT. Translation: CASGRDHLTDTQYF.

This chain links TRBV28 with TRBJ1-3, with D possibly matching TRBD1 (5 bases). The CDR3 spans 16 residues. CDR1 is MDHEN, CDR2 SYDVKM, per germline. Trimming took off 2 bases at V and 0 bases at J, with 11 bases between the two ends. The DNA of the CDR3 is TGTGCCAGCAGTTTAGGGGGGTCTAGCTCTGGAAACACCATATATTTT. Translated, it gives CASSLGGSSSGNTIYF. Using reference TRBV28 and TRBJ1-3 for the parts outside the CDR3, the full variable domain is DVKVTQSSRYLVKRTGEKVFLECVQDMDHENMFWYRQDPGLGLRLIYFSYDVKMKEKGDIPEGYSVSREKKERFSLILESASTNQTSMYLCASSLGGSSSGNTIYFGEGSWLTVV.

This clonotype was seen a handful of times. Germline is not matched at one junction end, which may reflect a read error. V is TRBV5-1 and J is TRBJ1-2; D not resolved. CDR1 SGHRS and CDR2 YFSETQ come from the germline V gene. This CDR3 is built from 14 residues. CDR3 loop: CASSLDWQFTGCTF. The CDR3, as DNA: TGCGCCAGCAGCTTGGATTGGCAGTTCACTGGCTGCACCTTC.

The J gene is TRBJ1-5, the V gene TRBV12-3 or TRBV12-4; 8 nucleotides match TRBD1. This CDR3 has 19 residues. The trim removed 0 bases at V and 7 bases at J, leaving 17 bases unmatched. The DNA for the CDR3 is TGTGCCAGCAGTTTAGCCGGCAGGGGGCTGGTGGGTGTATCACAGCCCCAGCATTTT. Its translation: CASSLAGRGLVGVSQPQHF.

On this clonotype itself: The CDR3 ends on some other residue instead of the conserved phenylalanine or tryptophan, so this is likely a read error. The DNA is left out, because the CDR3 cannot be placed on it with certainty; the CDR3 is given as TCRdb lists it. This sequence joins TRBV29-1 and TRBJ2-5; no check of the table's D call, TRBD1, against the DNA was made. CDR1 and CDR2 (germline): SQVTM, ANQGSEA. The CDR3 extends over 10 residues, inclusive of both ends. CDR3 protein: CSVEASSGGL.

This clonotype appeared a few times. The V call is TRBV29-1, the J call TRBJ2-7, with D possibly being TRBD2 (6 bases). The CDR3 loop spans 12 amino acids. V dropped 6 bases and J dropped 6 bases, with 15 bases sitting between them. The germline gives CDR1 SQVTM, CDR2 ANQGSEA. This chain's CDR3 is CSVGGPGLEQYF. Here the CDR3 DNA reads TGCAGCGTGGGGGGTCCAGGGCTCGAGCAGTACTTC.

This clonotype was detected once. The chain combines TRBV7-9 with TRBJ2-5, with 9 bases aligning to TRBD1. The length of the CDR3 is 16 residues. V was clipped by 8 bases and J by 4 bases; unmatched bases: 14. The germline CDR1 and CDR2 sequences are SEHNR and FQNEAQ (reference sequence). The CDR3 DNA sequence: TGTGCCAGCGGTACCGGGACAGGGAGATTGGGAGAGACCCAGTACTTC. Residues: CASGTGTGRLGETQYF.

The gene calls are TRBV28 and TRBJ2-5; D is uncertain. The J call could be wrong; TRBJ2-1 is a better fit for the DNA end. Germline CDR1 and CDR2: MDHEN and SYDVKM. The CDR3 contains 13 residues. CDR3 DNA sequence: TGTGCCAGCAGTTTGTCCACCCTGGATGAGCAGTTCTTC. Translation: CASSLSTLDEQFF.

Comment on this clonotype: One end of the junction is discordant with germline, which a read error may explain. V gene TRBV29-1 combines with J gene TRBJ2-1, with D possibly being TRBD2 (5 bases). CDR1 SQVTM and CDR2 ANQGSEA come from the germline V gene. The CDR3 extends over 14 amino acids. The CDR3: CSVETTYSYNEQSF. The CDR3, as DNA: TGCAGCGTTGAGACTACCTACTCCTACAATGAGCAGTCCTTC.

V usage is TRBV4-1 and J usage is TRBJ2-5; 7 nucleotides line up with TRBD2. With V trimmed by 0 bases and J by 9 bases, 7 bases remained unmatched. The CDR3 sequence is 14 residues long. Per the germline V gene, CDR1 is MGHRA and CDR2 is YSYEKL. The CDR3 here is CASSQDSSGVAQYF. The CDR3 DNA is TGCGCCAGCAGCCAAGATTCCAGCGGGGTGGCCCAGTACTTC.

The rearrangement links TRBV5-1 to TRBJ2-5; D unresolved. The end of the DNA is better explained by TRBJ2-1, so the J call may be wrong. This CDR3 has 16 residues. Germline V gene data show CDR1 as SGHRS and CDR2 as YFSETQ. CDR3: CASSMGSRTTYNEQFF. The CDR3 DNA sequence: TGCGCCAGCAGCATGGGATCCAGAACAACCTACAATGAGCAGTTCTTC.

CDR3 amino acids: CASSPRQGEEKLFF. The CDR3 DNA reads as TGCGCCAGCAGCCCTAGACAGGGCGAAGAAAAACTGTTTTTT. This chain uses TRBV4-1 with TRBJ1-4; TRBD1 aligns across 7 bases. V trimming: 4 bases; J trimming: 8 bases; junction bases outside the gene matches: 7. The CDR3 has 14 residues. CDR1 and CDR2 (germline): MGHRA, YSYEKL.

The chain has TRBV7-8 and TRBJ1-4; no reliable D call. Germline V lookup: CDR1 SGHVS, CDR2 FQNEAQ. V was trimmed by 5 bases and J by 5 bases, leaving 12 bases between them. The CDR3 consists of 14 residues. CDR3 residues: CASSPGPLNEKLFF. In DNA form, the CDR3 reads TGTGCCAGCAGCCCAGGACCTTTAAATGAAAAACTGTTTTTT.

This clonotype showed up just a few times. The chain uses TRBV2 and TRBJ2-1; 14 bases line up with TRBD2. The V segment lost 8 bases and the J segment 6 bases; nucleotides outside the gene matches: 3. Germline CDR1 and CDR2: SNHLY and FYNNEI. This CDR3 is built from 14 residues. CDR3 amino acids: CASGGTSGSNEQFF. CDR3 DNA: TGTGCCAGCGGCGGGACTAGCGGGAGCAATGAGCAGTTCTTC.

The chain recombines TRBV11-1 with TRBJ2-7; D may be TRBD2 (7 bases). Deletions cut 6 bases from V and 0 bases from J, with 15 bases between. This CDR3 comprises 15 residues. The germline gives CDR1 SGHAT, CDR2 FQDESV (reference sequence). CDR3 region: CASRGTGRGSYEQYF. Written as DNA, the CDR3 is TGTGCCAGCAGAGGAACAGGGAGGGGCTCCTACGAGCAGTACTTC.

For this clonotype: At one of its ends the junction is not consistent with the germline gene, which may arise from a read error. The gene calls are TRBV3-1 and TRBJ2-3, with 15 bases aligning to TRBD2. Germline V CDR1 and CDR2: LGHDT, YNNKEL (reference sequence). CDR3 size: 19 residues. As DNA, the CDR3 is TGTGCTAGCAGCCAAGTCTGGACTAGCGGGGGGGCGGGCACAGATACGCAGTATTTT. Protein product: CASSQVWTSGGAGTDTQYF.